One sample yielded the 32 T cell receptor beta chains listed below, sequenced in a study of human T cells and chemical hapten exposure (dated by TCRdb to 2020 to 2023). The library came from RACE. For sequencing, a NextSeq 500 was employed. Using fastp trimming at Q25 and MiXCR clonotype assembly, TCRdb reanalyzed the public sequencing data and kept in-frame beta chains. CDR3 protein sequences are deduplicated, and each keeps its most common genes and DNA. This sample holds approximately 350,000 distinct CDR3 sequences; about 7% were observed only once. The top ten constitute roughly 8% of the sample. The sample's time point label is to be understood as: patch test 1, 2 weeks after DPC sensitization. The sample's treatment or condition label is to be understood as: therapeutic diphenylcyclopropenone sensitization with weekly scalp DPC. The sample consisted of whole blood, taken in connection with sensitization to the hapten diphenylcyclopropenone (DPC). These receptor sequences come from a woman aged 18-35 years with alopecia areata. Some clones in this sample may be carry-over from other donors' samples.

This clonotype has a count of ten or more. The chain employs TRBV25-1 and TRBJ2-7; 8 bases agree with TRBD2. After removal of 2 bases from V and 5 bases from J, the junction contained 8 bases not matched to a gene. Germline V gene lookup returns CDR1 MGHDK and CDR2 SYGVNS. The CDR3 is made up of 15 amino acids. The CDR3 loop is CASSEAGGASDEQYF. The CDR3 nucleotides are TGTGCCAGCAGTGAAGCCGGGGGGGCCTCGGACGAGCAGTACTTC.

This clonotype was observed a handful of times. This chain connects TRBV6-5 to TRBJ1-6; D perhaps matches TRBD1 (5 bases). The CDR3 length is 19 residues. The V end was cut by 0 bases, the J end by 0 bases, with 15 bases between. Germline assignment: CDR1 MNHEY and CDR2 SVGAGI. CDR3 nucleotide sequence: TGTGCCAGCAGTTACTCTGGGGCTGGGTCGAGCTCCTATAATTCACCCCTCCACTTT. This gives the protein CASSYSGAGSSSYNSPLHF.

In its sample, this clonotype was seen many times. Written as DNA, the CDR3 is TGCGCCAGCAGCTTTCGACAGGGGGCGGGAGATACGCAGTATTTT. Protein product: CASSFRQGAGDTQYF. The rearrangement uses TRBV5-1 and TRBJ2-3; 10 bases are shared with TRBD1. With 2 bases clipped from V and 5 bases from J, the junction kept 5 bases outside the gene matches. The CDR3 is 15 amino acids. Germline V CDR1 and CDR2: SGHRS, YFSETQ.

This clonotype turned up a few times. The J gene is TRBJ2-3, the V gene TRBV20-1; TRBD1 aligns across 8 bases. V gave up 1 base and J gave up 2 bases; unmatched junction bases: 5. The CDR3 runs 15 residues. From germline, CDR1 is DFQATT and CDR2 SNEGSKA (reference sequence). CDR3 nucleotide sequence: TGCAGTGCTAGAGTACAGGGGGATGACACAGATACGCAGTATTTT. As protein: CSARVQGDDTDTQYF.

The chain carries TRBV29-1 and TRBJ1-1; perhaps TRBD1 as D (5 bases). CDR1 and CDR2 (germline): SQVTM, ANQGSEA. The CDR3 totals 12 residues. The germline V and J ends were trimmed by 8 bases and 5 bases, with 15 bases remaining between them. CDR3: CSYGTLGTEAFF. In nucleotides, the CDR3 is TGCAGCTACGGGACCTTGGGGACTGAAGCTTTCTTT.

This clonotype was counted between two and nine times. V gene TRBV10-3 combines with J gene TRBJ2-7; TRBD1 agrees at 8 bases. V was pared by 6 bases and J by 10 bases, with 5 bases of the junction left unmatched. This CDR3 has 11 amino acids. Germline assignment: CDR1 ENHRY and CDR2 SYGVKD. The CDR3, as DNA: TGTGCCATCAGGACAGGGGTTCATCAGTACTTC. This codes for CAIRTGVHQYF.

The chain has TRBV5-4 and TRBJ1-6; D call uncertain. V lost 1 base and J lost 12, with 11 bases in between. The CDR3 is 13 amino acids. Germline V gene lookup returns CDR1 SGHNT and CDR2 YYREEE (reference sequence). Here the CDR3 reads CASSLPDLEPLHF. As DNA, the CDR3 is TGTGCCAGCAGCTTGCCGGACCTCGAACCCCTCCACTTT.

This clonotype was found a few times. This rearrangement joins TRBV7-2 to TRBJ2-7, with 7 bases fitting TRBD1. Per the germline V gene, CDR1 is SGHTA and CDR2 is FQGNSA. This CDR3 has 14 residues. V was pared by 5 bases and J by 7 bases, with 11 bases of the junction left unmatched. As DNA, the CDR3 is TGTGCCAGCAGCGCAATGGGACAGATCGGGGAGCAGTACTTC. Residues: CASSAMGQIGEQYF.

CDR3 sequence: CSVATGLNYGYTF. The CDR3 nucleotides read TGCAGCGTTGCGACGGGACTAAACTATGGCTACACCTTC. The rearrangement links TRBV29-1 to TRBJ1-2; perhaps TRBD1 as D (5 bases). The CDR3 contains 13 residues. CDR1 is SQVTM and CDR2 is ANQGSEA in the germline V gene. Between the trimmed V and J ends, which lost 4 bases and 2 bases, there was a span of 11 bases.

This clonotype was detected many times. The rearrangement joins TRBV6-1 to TRBJ1-6; TRBD1 matches at 8 bases. V shed 4 bases and J 8 bases; nucleotides not matched to a gene: 10. The CDR3 runs to 16 residues. Looked up from germline, CDR1 is MNHNS and CDR2 is SASEGT. CDR3 protein: CASSAIYGQGHSPLHF. CDR3 sequence (DNA): TGTGCCAGCAGTGCTATTTATGGACAGGGTCATTCACCCCTCCACTTT.

The chain employs TRBV28 and TRBJ1-1; 8 bases line up with TRBD1. The CDR3 consists of 14 residues. Germline CDR1 and CDR2: MDHEN and SYDVKM. J was trimmed by 5 bases and V by 6 bases; bases with no gene match: 8. The CDR3 DNA reads as TGTGCCAGCAGCTCAGGGGGCCGGGGGACTGAAGCTTTCTTT. Amino acid sequence: CASSSGGRGTEAFF.

There are many counts of this clonotype. V usage is TRBV6-2 or TRBV6-3 and J usage is TRBJ2-2; D uncertain. Trimming took 4 bases from V and 4 from J, leaving 16 bases between them. The CDR3 runs 16 residues. CDR1 and CDR2 from the germline V gene are MNHEY and SVGEGT. The CDR3 DNA follows: TGTGCCAGCAGTTTTCTTCCCGTGGCCGGCACCGGGGAGCTGTTTTTT. It codes for CASSFLPVAGTGELFF.

At least ten counts were recorded for this clonotype. J is TRBJ2-2 and V is TRBV19, with unresolved D. Per germline, CDR1 LNHDA and CDR2 SQIVND (reference sequence). V lost 10 bases, J lost 3 bases, and 15 bases lay in between. The CDR3 contains 14 residues. This CDR3 is CATQVGIYTGELFF. CDR3 sequence (DNA): TGTGCCACCCAGGTGGGGATTTACACCGGGGAGCTGTTTTTT. Filled out from reference TRBV19 and TRBJ2-2, the complete variable domain reads DGGITQSPKYLFRKEGQNVTLSCEQNLNHDAMYWYRQDPGQGLRLIYYSQIVNDFQKGDIAEGYSVSREKKESFPLTVTSAQKNPTAFYLCATQVGIYTGELFFGEGSRLTVL.

The chain employs TRBV27 and TRBJ1-2; D is unresolved. The CDR3 has 12 amino acids. The germline CDR1 and CDR2 sequences are MNHEY and SMNVEV (reference sequence). Trimming took off 2 bases at V and 12 bases at J, with 13 bases between the two ends. CDR3 DNA sequence: TGTGCCAGCAGTTTAGAAGAGACGGCGAACACCTTC. This encodes CASSLEETANTF.

The chain couples TRBV18 to TRBJ2-7, with 9 bases identical to TRBD1. Germline lookup yields CDR1 KGHSH and CDR2 LQKENI. The CDR3 runs to 16 residues. J lost 3 bases, V lost 3 bases, and 9 bases had no gene match. Here the CDR3 DNA reads TGTGCCAGCTCACCCCCAAGTGGACAGGGGAACTACGAGCAGTACTTC. Its translation: CASSPPSGQGNYEQYF.

This clonotype has just a few counts. The V and J genes are TRBV2 and TRBJ1-2; D possibly corresponds to TRBD1 (5 bases). The V gene lost 5 bases and the J gene lost 4 bases, with 17 bases spanning the gap. Germline-derived CDR1 and CDR2 are SNHLY and FYNNEI. The CDR3 has 15 amino acids. The CDR3 DNA follows: TGTGCCAGCAGTCCGGTCGGACACGGGGGCTATGGCTACACCTTC. It translates to CASSPVGHGGYGYTF.

This clonotype was recorded many times. The chain uses TRBV12-3 or TRBV12-4 and TRBJ2-1, with D possibly TRBD2 on 6 matching bases. V was pared by 1 base and J by 2 bases, with 9 bases between. The CDR3 has 15 amino acids. CDR3: CASSLGVAAYNEQFF. CDR3 nucleotides: TGTGCCAGCAGTTTAGGGGTAGCGGCCTACAATGAGCAGTTCTTC.

The V and J genes are TRBV7-2 and TRBJ1-1, with D unresolved. Germline CDR1 and CDR2: SGHTA and FQGNSA. Trimming left V 0 bases short and J 1 base short, with 6 bases between. The CDR3 contains 14 residues. CDR3 nucleotide sequence: TGTGCCAGCAGCTTAGCGTGGGAGAACACTGAAGCTTTCTTT. Protein product: CASSLAWENTEAFF.

The J gene is TRBJ2-7, the V gene TRBV12-3 or TRBV12-4, with D possibly TRBD1 on 6 matching bases. The V and J ends lost 3 bases and 1 base respectively, with 16 bases between them. The CDR3 length is 16 residues. CDR3 protein: CASSLAGTTFSYEQYF. CDR3 in DNA: TGTGCCAGCAGTTTGGCCGGGACAACTTTTTCCTACGAGCAGTACTTC.

A few counts support this clonotype. The chain uses TRBV20-1 and TRBJ1-3; 9 bases are a match to TRBD1. V lost 6 bases to trimming and J lost 5 bases; unmatched junction nucleotides: 11. The germline gives CDR1 DFQATT, CDR2 SNEGSKA (reference sequence). This CDR3 is built from 15 residues. In nucleotides, the CDR3 is TGCAGTGCAGGAAGCATGGACAGGGGAAGAAACACCATATATTTT. Translating it yields CSAGSMDRGRNTIYF.

The chain employs TRBV12-5 and TRBJ2-3; 7 positions match TRBD2. The CDR3 runs to 13 residues. The germline V gene encodes CDR1 LGHNT and CDR2 FRNRAP. J was trimmed by 6 bases and V by 7 bases; bases with no gene match: 7. For the CDR3, the DNA is TGTGCTAGTGCCCTGACTAGCCGGGATACGCAGTATTTT. This translates into CASALTSRDTQYF.

This clonotype was detected only a few times. The chain has TRBV4-3 and TRBJ2-2; D gene ambiguous. The CDR3 length is 14 residues. V shed 0 bases and J shed 4 bases, with 6 bases lying between them. Germline assignment: CDR1 LGHNA and CDR2 YSLEER. CDR3: CASSQDQVTGELFF. In DNA form, the CDR3 reads TGCGCCAGCAGCCAAGACCAGGTCACCGGGGAGCTGTTTTTT.

The gene calls are TRBV6-1 and TRBJ2-7; perhaps TRBD1 as D (5 bases). V was clipped by 0 bases and J by 6 bases, with 15 bases between them. The CDR3 sequence is 15 residues long. Germline V lookup: CDR1 MNHNS, CDR2 SASEGT. The CDR3 loop is CASSEAGADPFEQYF. The CDR3 DNA follows: TGTGCCAGCAGTGAAGCAGGGGCAGACCCCTTCGAGCAGTACTTC.

This clonotype was observed many times. The genes are TRBV7-3 and TRBJ2-1, with TRBD2 matching over 14 bases. This CDR3 comprises 16 residues. Germline V lookup: CDR1 SGHTA, CDR2 FQGTGA. V shed 5 bases and J 5 bases; nucleotides not matched to a gene: 5. CDR3 coding DNA: TGTGCCAGCAGCCCAAGACTAGCGGGAGGGGACAATGAGCAGTTCTTC. As protein: CASSPRLAGGDNEQFF.

At least ten counts were recorded for this clonotype. The gene calls are TRBV4-1 and TRBJ1-4; D call uncertain. V was clipped by 0 bases and J by 4 bases, with 15 bases between them. Germline V lookup: CDR1 MGHRA, CDR2 YSYEKL. The CDR3 totals 17 residues. The CDR3 region has the DNA TGCGCCAGCAGCCAAGATCCGGGCGGGCCAGTTAATGAAAAACTGTTTTTT. Translating gives CASSQDPGGPVNEKLFF.

This clonotype was observed a few times. The genes are TRBV2 and TRBJ2-7; D unclear. The CDR3 is 13 amino acids. The germline V gene has CDR1 SNHLY and CDR2 FYNNEI. Trimming pared 2 bases from V and 7 bases from J, leaving 12 bases between. In DNA, the CDR3 is TGTGCCAGCAGTGAAAGGGCCGCTCGAGAGCAGTACTTC. This sequence encodes CASSERAAREQYF. Using reference TRBV2 and TRBJ2-7 for the parts outside the CDR3, the full variable domain is EPEVTQTPSHQVTQMGQEVILRCVPISNHLYFYWYRQILGQKVEFLVSFYNNEISEKSEIFDDQFSVERPDGSNFTLKIRSTKLEDSAMYFCASSERAAREQYFGPGTRLTVT.

CDR3 DNA sequence: TGCGCCAGCAGCCAAGTAAGGCAAATTAACACTGAAGCTTTCTTT. This encodes CASSQVRQINTEAFF. The chain combines TRBV4-3 with TRBJ1-1; no clear D. CDR3 length equals 15 residues. Germline CDR1 and CDR2: LGHNA and YSLEER. The V end lost 1 base, the J end lost 2 bases, and 11 bases lay between the germline ends.

The chain has TRBV18 and TRBJ1-2; perhaps TRBD1 as D (5 bases). Germline V gives CDR1 KGHSH, CDR2 LQKENI. This CDR3 spans 13 amino acids. V was shortened by 4 bases and J by 4 bases, with 10 bases between the two germline ends. CDR3 in DNA: TGTGCCAGCTCACAGACAGAACTCTATGGCTACACCTTC. Residues: CASSQTELYGYTF. The full variable domain, its missing parts supplied by reference TRBV18 and TRBJ1-2, is NAGVMQNPRHLVRRRGQEARLRCSPMKGHSHVYWYRQLPEEGLKFMVYLQKENIIDESGMPKERFSAEFPKEGPSILRIQQVVRGDSAAYFCASSQTELYGYTFGSGTRLTVV.

The rearrangement uses TRBV24-1 and TRBJ2-6; TRBD1 might be the D (7 bases). The CDR3 loop spans 18 amino acids. V was pared by 3 bases and J by 2 bases, with 16 bases between. Germline V gene lookup returns CDR1 KGHDR and CDR2 SFDVKD. CDR3 sequence reads: CATSDNTGDFAGANVLTF. The DNA of the CDR3 is TGTGCCACCAGTGATAATACAGGGGACTTTGCTGGGGCCAACGTCCTGACTTTC.

The gene calls are TRBV3-1 and TRBJ2-2, with no clear D. The germline V and J ends were trimmed by 3 bases and 3 bases, with 5 bases remaining between them. This CDR3 spans 13 amino acids. The germline V gene encodes CDR1 LGHDT and CDR2 YNNKEL (reference sequence). The CDR3 loop is CASSHLDTGELFF. DNA of the CDR3: TGTGCCAGCAGCCACTTAGACACCGGGGAGCTGTTTTTT.

The CDR3 loop reads CASSLGSGGRDEQFF. CDR3 DNA: TGCGCCAGCAGCTTGGGGAGCGGGGGCAGGGATGAGCAGTTCTTC. The genes are TRBV5-1 and TRBJ2-1; 8 bases match TRBD2. The CDR3 extends over 15 amino acids. CDR1 and CDR2 from the germline V gene are SGHRS and YFSETQ. V dropped 0 bases and J dropped 8; count of bases not matched to a gene: 7.

A few counts support this clonotype. V usage is TRBV7-2 and J usage is TRBJ2-2, with D possibly TRBD2 on 7 matching bases. Per the germline V gene, CDR1 is SGHTA and CDR2 is FQGNSA. The CDR3 has 14 amino acids. V lost 4 bases, J lost 10 bases, and 16 bases lay in between. The CDR3 spells CASSSLVGGAELFF. CDR3 nucleotides: TGTGCCAGCAGCTCTTTAGTGGGGGGGGCGGAGCTGTTTTTT.